These T cell receptor beta chains were read from a single sample in a study of T cell repertoires in cytomegalovirus infection. Their cognate antigens are unknown. MiXCR was run by TCRdb on the reads, yielding one entry per CDR3 protein. Altogether some 800,000 distinct CDR3 sequences are present, approximately 32% being singletons, with the ten largest covering over 10%. The sample was cultured CD8+ T cells from PBMCs, taken from culture after CMV antigen stimulation. All receptors come from a human donor in good health (CMV status not recorded). Some clones in this sample may be carry-over from other donors' samples. Each CDR3 is given with its conserved first and last residue. Fields, in order: clone size, V gene, J gene, D gene, CDR3 protein, CDR3 DNA. D genes are given only for firm matches. The size entry is marked missing in some rows and otherwise reads once, few, many or a size class.

clone size: many; V gene: TRBV7-2; J gene: TRBJ2-7; D gene: NA; CDR3 protein: CASSFTGPEQYF; CDR3 DNA: TGTGCCAGCAGCTTCACCGGCCCCGAGCAGTACTTC
clone size: many; V gene: TRBV7-2; J gene: TRBJ2-7; D gene: NA; CDR3 protein: CASSLQGSNYEQYF; CDR3 DNA: TGTGCCAGCAGCTTACAGGGGTCCAACTACGAGCAGTACTTC
clone size: NA; V gene: TRBV29-1; J gene: TRBJ2-6; D gene: TRBD1; CDR3 protein: CSAIQGRANVLTF; CDR3 DNA: TGCAGCGCCATACAGGGGAGGGCCAACGTCCTGACTTTC
clone size: few; V gene: TRBV2; J gene: TRBJ2-7; D gene: TRBD1; CDR3 protein: CASSGTDSYEQYF; CDR3 DNA: TGTGCCAGCAGCGGGACAGATTCCTACGAGCAGTACTTC
clone size: NA; V gene: TRBV7-8; J gene: TRBJ2-3; D gene: TRBD1; CDR3 protein: CASSGRQGAYTDTQYF; CDR3 DNA: TGTGCCAGCAGCGGCAGACAGGGGGCATACACAGATACGCAGTATTTT
clone size: few; V gene: TRBV7-6; J gene: TRBJ2-1; D gene: TRBD1; CDR3 protein: CASSAGTGSYNEQFF; CDR3 DNA: TGTGCCAGCAGTGCCGGGACAGGTTCCTACAATGAGCAGTTCTTC
clone size: NA; V gene: TRBV27; J gene: TRBJ2-5; D gene: NA; CDR3 protein: CASSSGDLRVKGETQYF; CDR3 DNA: TGTGCCAGCAGTTCAGGGGATCTGAGGGTTAAGGGAGAGACCCAGTACTTC
clone size: few; V gene: TRBV9; J gene: TRBJ2-3; D gene: NA; CDR3 protein: CASRQGESGTDTQYF; CDR3 DNA: TGTGCCAGCAGGCAGGGAGAGTCGGGCACAGATACGCAGTATTTT
clone size: few; V gene: TRBV19; J gene: TRBJ1-5; D gene: TRBD1; CDR3 protein: CASTRFGQGILSNQPQHF; CDR3 DNA: TGTGCCAGTACCCGATTTGGACAGGGAATTCTTAGCAATCAGCCCCAGCATTTT
clone size: NA; V gene: TRBV10-3; J gene: TRBJ2-5; D gene: TRBD2; CDR3 protein: CAISESYSGGHQETQYF; CDR3 DNA: TGTGCCATCAGTGAGTCGTATAGCGGGGGCCACCAAGAGACCCAGTACTTC
clone size: NA; V gene: TRBV27; J gene: TRBJ2-2; D gene: NA; CDR3 protein: CATRGYTGELFF; CDR3 DNA: TGTGCCACCCGGGGGTACACCGGGGAGCTGTTTTTT